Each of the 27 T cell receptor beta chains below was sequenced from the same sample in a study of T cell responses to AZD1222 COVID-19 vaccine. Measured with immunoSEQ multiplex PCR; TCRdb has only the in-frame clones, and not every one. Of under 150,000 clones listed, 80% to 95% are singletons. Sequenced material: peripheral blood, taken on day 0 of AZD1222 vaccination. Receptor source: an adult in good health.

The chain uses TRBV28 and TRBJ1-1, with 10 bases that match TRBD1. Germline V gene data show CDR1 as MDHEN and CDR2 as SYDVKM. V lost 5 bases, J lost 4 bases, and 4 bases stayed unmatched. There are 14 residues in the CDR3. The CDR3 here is CASSDRGQGTEAFF. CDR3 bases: TGTGCCAGCAGTGACAGGGGGCAAGGCACTGAAGCTTTCTTT.

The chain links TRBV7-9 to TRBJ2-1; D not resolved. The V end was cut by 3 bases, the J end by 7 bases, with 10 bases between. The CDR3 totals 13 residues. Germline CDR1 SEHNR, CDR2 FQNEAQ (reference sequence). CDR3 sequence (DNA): TGTGCCAGCAGCTTCTATGCGATGAATGAGCAGTTCTTC. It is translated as CASSFYAMNEQFF.

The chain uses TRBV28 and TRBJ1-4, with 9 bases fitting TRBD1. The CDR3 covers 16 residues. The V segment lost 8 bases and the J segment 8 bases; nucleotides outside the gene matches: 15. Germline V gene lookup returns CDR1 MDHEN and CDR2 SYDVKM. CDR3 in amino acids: CASHSQRQGVWEKLFF. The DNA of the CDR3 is TGTGCCAGCCACTCCCAAAGACAGGGGGTATGGGAAAAACTGTTTTTT. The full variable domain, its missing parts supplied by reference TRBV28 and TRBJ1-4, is DVKVTQSSRYLVKRTGEKVFLECVQDMDHENMFWYRQDPGLGLRLIYFSYDVKMKEKGDIPEGYSVSREKKERFSLILESASTNQTSMYLCASHSQRQGVWEKLFFGSGTQLSVL.

The CDR3 here is CASSLSGQGVYEQYF. DNA of the CDR3: TGTGCCAGCAGTTTATCAGGACAGGGGGTATACGAGCAGTACTTC. This chain uses TRBV27 with TRBJ2-7; 10 bases line up with TRBD1. V was pared by 0 bases and J by 4 bases, with 3 bases of the junction left unmatched. Germline CDR1 reads MNHEY; CDR2 reads SMNVEV (reference sequence). The CDR3 covers 15 residues.

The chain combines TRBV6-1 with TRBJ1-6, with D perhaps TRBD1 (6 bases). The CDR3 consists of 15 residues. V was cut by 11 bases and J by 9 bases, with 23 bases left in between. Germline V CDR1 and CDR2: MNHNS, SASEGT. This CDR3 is CAATPGGGLLSPLHF. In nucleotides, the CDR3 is TGTGCCGCGACCCCTGGGGGGGGCTTGCTTTCACCCCTCCACTTT.

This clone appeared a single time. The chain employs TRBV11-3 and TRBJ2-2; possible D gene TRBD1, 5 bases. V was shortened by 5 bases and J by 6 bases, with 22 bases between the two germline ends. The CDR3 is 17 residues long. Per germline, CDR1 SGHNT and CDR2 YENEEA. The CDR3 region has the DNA TGTGCCAGCAGCCCAGAGCCCGTACAGGCTGTTTCCGGGGAGCTGTTTTTT. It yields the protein CASSPEPVQAVSGELFF.

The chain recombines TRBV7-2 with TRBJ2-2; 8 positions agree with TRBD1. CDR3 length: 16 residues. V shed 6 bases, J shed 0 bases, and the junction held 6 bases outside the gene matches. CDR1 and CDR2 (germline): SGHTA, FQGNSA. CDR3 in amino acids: CASRSAGGANTGELFF. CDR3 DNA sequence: TGTGCCAGCAGGAGCGCAGGGGGCGCGAACACCGGGGAGCTGTTTTTT.

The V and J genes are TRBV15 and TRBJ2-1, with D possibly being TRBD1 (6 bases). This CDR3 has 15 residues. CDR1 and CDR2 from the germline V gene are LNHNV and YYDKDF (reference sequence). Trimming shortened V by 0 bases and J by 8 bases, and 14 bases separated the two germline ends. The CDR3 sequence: CATSRDPRGFDEQFF. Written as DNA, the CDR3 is TGTGCCACCAGCAGAGATCCGAGGGGGTTCGATGAGCAGTTCTTC.

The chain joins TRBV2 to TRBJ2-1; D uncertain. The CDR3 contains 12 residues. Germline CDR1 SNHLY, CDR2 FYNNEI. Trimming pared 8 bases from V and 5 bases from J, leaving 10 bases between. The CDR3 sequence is CASRGGDNEQFF. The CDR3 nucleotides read TGTGCCAGCCGAGGCGGCGACAATGAGCAGTTCTTC.

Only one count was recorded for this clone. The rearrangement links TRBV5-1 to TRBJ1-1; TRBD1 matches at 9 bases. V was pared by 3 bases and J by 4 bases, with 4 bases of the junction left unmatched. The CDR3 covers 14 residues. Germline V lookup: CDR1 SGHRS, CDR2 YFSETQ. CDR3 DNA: TGCGCCAGCAGCTCGACAGGGGGTGGCACTGAAGCTTTCTTT. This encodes CASSSTGGGTEAFF. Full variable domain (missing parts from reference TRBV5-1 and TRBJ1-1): KAGVTQTPRYLIKTRGQQVTLSCSPISGHRSVSWYQQTPGQGLQFLFEYFSETQRNKGNFPGRFSGRQFSNSRSEMNVSTLELGDSALYLCASSSTGGGTEAFFGQGTRLTVV.

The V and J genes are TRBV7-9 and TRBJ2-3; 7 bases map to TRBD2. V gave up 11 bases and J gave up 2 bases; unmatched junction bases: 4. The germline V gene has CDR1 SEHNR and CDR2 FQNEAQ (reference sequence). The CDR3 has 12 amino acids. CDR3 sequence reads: CAGGDDTDTQYF. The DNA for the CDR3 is TGTGCCGGGGGGGATGACACAGATACGCAGTATTTT.

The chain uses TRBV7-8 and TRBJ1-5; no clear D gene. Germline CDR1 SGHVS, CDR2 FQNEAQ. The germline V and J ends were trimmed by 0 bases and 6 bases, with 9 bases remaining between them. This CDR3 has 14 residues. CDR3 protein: CASSLAVEGQPQHF. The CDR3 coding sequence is TGTGCCAGCAGCTTAGCGGTAGAGGGTCAGCCCCAGCATTTT. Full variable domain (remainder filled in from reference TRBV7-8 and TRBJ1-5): GAGVSQSPRYKVAKRGQDVALRCDPISGHVSLFWYQQALGQGPEFLTYFQNEAQLDKSGLPSDRFFAERPEGSVSTLKIQRTQQEDSAVYLCASSLAVEGQPQHFGDGTRLSIL.

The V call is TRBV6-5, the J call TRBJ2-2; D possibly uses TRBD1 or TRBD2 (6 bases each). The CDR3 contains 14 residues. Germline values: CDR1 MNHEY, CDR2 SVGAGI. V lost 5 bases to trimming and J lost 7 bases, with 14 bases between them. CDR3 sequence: CASSHRRGVGELFF. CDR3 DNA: TGTGCCAGCAGTCATAGGAGGGGGGTCGGGGAGCTGTTTTTT.

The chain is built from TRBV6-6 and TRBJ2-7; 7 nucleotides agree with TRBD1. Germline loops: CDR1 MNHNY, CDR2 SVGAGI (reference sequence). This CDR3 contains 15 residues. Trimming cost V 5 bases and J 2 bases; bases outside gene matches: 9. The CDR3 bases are TGTGCCAGCAGTACCTGGGACAGACATGCCTACGAGCAGTACTTC. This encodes CASSTWDRHAYEQYF.

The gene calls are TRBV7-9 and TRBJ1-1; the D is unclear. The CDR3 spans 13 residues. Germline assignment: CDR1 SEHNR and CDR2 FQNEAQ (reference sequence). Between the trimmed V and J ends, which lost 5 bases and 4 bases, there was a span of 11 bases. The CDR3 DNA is TGTGCCAGCAGCCTCCATCCGGGCACTGAAGCTTTCTTT. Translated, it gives CASSLHPGTEAFF.

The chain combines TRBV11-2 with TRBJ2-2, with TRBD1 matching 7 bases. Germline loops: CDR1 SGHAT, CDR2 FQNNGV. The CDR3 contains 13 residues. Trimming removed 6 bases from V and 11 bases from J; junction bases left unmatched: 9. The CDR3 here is CASRHEGGPELFF. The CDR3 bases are TGTGCCAGCAGGCATGAAGGGGGCCCAGAGCTGTTTTTT. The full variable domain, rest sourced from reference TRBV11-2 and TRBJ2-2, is EAGVAQSPRYKIIEKRQSVAFWCNPISGHATLYWYQQILGQGPKLLIQFQNNGVVDDSQLPKDRFSAERLKGVDSTLKIQPAKLEDSAVYLCASRHEGGPELFFGEGSRLTVL.

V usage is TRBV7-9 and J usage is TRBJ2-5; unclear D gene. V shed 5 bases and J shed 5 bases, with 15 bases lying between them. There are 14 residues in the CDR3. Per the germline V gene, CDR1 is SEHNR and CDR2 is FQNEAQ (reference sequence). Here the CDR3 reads CASSPSGFGETQYF. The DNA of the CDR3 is TGTGCCAGCAGCCCCAGTGGGTTCGGGGAGACCCAGTACTTC.

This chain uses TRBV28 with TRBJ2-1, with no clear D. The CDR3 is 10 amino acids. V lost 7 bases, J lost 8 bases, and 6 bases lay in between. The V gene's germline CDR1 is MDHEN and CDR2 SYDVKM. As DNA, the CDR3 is TGTGCCAGCAATGGGGATGAGCAGTTCTTC. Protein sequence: CASNGDEQFF.

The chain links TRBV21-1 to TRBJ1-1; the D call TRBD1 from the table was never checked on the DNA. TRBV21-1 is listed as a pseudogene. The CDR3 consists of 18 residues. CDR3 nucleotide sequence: TGTGCCAGCAGCAAAGAGGGTAGGTCCAGGGGTGGTTACACTGAAGCTTTCTTT. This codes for CASSKEGRSRGGYTEAFF.

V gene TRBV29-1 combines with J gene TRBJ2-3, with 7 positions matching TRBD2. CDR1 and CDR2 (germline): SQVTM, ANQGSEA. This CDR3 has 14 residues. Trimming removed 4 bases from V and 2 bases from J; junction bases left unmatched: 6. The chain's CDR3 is CSVGPGLNTDTQYF. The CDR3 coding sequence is TGCAGCGTTGGGCCGGGACTAAACACAGATACGCAGTATTTT.

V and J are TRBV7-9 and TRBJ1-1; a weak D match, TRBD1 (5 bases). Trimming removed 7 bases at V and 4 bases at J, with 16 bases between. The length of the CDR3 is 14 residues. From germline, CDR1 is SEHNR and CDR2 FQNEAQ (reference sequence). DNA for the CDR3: TGTGCCAGCACCCTATTGGGGGGAGGCACTGAAGCTTTCTTT. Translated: CASTLLGGGTEAFF.

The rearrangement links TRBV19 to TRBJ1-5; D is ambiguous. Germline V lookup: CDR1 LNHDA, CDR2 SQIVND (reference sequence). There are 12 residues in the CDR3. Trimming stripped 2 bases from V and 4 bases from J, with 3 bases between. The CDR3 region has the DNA TGTGCCAGTAGTATAAGAAATCAGCCCCAGCATTTT. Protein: CASSIRNQPQHF.

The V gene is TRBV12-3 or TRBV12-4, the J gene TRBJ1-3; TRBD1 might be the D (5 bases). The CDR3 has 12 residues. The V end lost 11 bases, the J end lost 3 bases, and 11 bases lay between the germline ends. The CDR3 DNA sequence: TGTGCCGCTCGGGGGAATGGAAACACCATATATTTT. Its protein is CAARGNGNTIYF.

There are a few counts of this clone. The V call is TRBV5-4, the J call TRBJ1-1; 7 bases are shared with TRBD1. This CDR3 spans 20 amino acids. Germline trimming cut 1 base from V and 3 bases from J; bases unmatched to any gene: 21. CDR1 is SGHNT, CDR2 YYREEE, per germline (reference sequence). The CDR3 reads CASSLLGLSGGGNRDTEAFF. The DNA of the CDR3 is TGTGCCAGCAGCTTGTTAGGTCTTTCGGGAGGGGGCAATCGGGACACTGAAGCTTTCTTT. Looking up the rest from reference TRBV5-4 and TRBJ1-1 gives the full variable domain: ETGVTQSPTHLIKTRGQQVTLRCSSQSGHNTVSWYQQALGQGPQFIFQYYREEENGRGNFPPRFSGLQFPNYSSELNVNALELDDSALYLCASSLLGLSGGGNRDTEAFFGQGTRLTVV.

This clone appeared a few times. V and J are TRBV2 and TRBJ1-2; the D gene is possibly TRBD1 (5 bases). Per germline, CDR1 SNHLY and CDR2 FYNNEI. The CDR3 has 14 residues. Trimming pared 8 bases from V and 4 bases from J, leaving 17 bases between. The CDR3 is CASASQGDLYGYTF. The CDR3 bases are TGTGCCAGCGCTTCTCAGGGAGACCTCTATGGCTACACCTTC.

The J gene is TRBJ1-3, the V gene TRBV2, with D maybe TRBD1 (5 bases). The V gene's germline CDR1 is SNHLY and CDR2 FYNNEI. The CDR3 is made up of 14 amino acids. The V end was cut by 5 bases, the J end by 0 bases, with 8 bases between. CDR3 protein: CASSPGYSGNTIYF. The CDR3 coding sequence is TGTGCCAGCAGTCCAGGGTACTCTGGAAACACCATATATTTT. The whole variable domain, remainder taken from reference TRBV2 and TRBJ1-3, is EPEVTQTPSHQVTQMGQEVILRCVPISNHLYFYWYRQILGQKVEFLVSFYNNEISEKSEIFDDQFSVERPDGSNFTLKIRSTKLEDSAMYFCASSPGYSGNTIYFGEGSWLTVV.

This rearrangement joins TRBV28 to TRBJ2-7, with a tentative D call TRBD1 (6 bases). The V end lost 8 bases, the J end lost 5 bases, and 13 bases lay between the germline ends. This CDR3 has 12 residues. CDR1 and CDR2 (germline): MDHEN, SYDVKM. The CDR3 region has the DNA TGTGCCAGCCACGGGGCAGGGGACGAGCAGTACTTC. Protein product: CASHGAGDEQYF.